A single sample is the source of the 5 T cell receptor beta chains below, sequenced in a study of T-cell reconstitution after alpha-beta-depleted transplantation in children. TCRbeta library construction was performed incorporating unique molecular identifiers. TCRdb independently ran MiXCR on the PCR reads; one entry per CDR3 protein. The profile shows fewer than 750,000 distinct CDR3 sequences, more than 20% of them singletons. Sequencing used PBMCs, mostly from graft donor cells, obtained 360 days after TCRalphabeta/CD19-depleted stem cell transplant. Every receptor here comes from a boy under two years old who had a stem cell transplant for acute myeloid leukemia, so the T cells may come from the graft donor.

This sequence joins TRBV20-1 and TRBJ2-7; the D gene is possibly TRBD1 (6 bases). From germline, CDR1 is DFQATT and CDR2 SNEGSKA (reference sequence). V dropped 2 bases and J dropped 0 bases, with 14 bases sitting between them. This CDR3 is built from 15 residues. CDR3 loop: CSARIGTLHSYEQYF. The CDR3 bases are TGCAGTGCTAGAATCGGGACACTCCACTCCTACGAGCAGTACTTC.

V and J are TRBV20-1 and TRBJ2-7, with TRBD2 as a possible D gene (6 bases). The CDR3 has 15 residues. V dropped 5 bases and J dropped 0 bases, with 17 bases sitting between them. From germline, CDR1 is DFQATT and CDR2 SNEGSKA (reference sequence). CDR3 residues: CSARGDFPNSYEQYV. CDR3 DNA: TGCAGTGCTCGTGGGGACTTCCCTAACTCCTACGAGCAGTACGTC.

The table lists this clonotype with a few counts. V gene TRBV20-1 combines with J gene TRBJ2-1; TRBD2 matches at 7 bases. The CDR3 has 15 residues. V was clipped by 6 bases and J by 0 bases; unmatched bases: 8. Germline-derived CDR1 and CDR2 are DFQATT and SNEGSKA (reference sequence). The CDR3 protein is CSALSGVPSYNEQFF. The CDR3 region has the DNA TGCAGTGCACTAAGCGGGGTGCCCTCCTACAATGAGCAGTTCTTC.

The chain combines TRBV12-3 or TRBV12-4 with TRBJ1-4; perhaps TRBD1 as D (5 bases). The CDR3 spans 13 residues. V was cut by 4 bases and J by 10 bases, with 13 bases left in between. CDR3 region: CASSSGRVVKLFF. The CDR3 nucleotides read TGTGCCAGCAGTTCGGGCAGGGTTGTAAAACTGTTTTTT.

This clonotype was seen at least ten times. This chain joins TRBV20-1 and TRBJ2-1; D is perhaps TRBD2 (6 bases). Germline CDR1 and CDR2: DFQATT and SNEGSKA (reference sequence). The CDR3 length is 16 residues. Trimming took off 0 bases at V and 8 bases at J, with 20 bases between the two ends. In DNA, the CDR3 is TGCAGTGCTAGAGATCAAGGACTGGAATGGGACTATGAGCAGTTCTTC. The encoded protein is CSARDQGLEWDYEQFF.